This entry concerns a single TCR beta chain. CDR3 size: 16 residues. Trimming at V came to 5 bases and at J to 7 bases, leaving 10 bases not matched to a gene. CDR1 and CDR2 from the germline V gene are PRHDT and FYEKMQ (reference sequence). The data stem from a study of blood T cell repertoires in COVID-19. Study details: There were acute and convalescent COVID-19 samples, and they came from the United States, Italy and Spain. In each case, the material was cDNA or gDNA derived from T cells, B-cell-depleted T cells, or PBMCs.

In the study's own analysis: Amplified reference gene primers provided the basis for estimating nucleated cell counts. Repertoires were generated with immunoSEQ multiplex PCR, while TCRdb's copy carries only in-frame clones and drops some. V and J calls and clone size are given by that table; D and trimming were obtained from the DNA. The data contain around 250,000 clones, roughly 88% of them singletons. The receptor was isolated from a human donor in a cohort sampled during active COVID-19. This chain joins TRBV13 and TRBJ2-7, with 14 bases that match TRBD2. Sequencing was performed on peripheral blood. CDR3 residues: CASSPRGLAGVREQYF. CDR3 bases: TGTGCCAGCAGCCCCCGGGGACTAGCGGGGGTACGGGAGCAGTACTTC.